This TCR beta chain appears in the sequencing data of a study of cytomegalovirus exposure and HLA in healthy donors. Across the study: A subsequent analysis reported that the 120 validation repertoires were produced on the same platform that had also been used for the roughly 670 first-cohort repertoires.

As regards this clone: The antigen remains undetermined.

Findings of the study overall: The dataset shows that most TCR sequences were rare, while some public TCRs occurred in many donors. In vitro work confirmed that a few CMV-associated chains recognize CMV antigens. Listed as cytomegalovirus-associated were about 160 TCR beta chains.

V lost 6 bases and J lost 5; bases outside the gene matches: 7. Germline V CDR1 and CDR2: MNHNY, SVGAGI (reference sequence). This CDR3 comprises 15 residues. The table came from immunoSEQ multiplex PCR; TCRdb's copy has only in-frame clones and leaves some out. The data show 150,000 to 200,000 clones, about nine tenths seen once. What was sequenced was PBMCs. This chain links TRBV6-6 with TRBJ2-1; 10 nucleotides match TRBD1. The clonotype was recovered from a man aged 18 to 30 in good health and CMV-seropositive. The DNA of the CDR3 is TGTGCCAGCAGAAAGCCCGGGACAGGGGACAATGAGCAGTTCTTC. It codes for CASRKPGTGDNEQFF.